This T cell receptor beta chain is drawn from a study of read filtering for tumor transcriptome and immune sequencing. As for the study in general: Whole-transcriptome libraries were prepared after DNase treatment.

The table lists this clonotype with many counts. Antigen unknown. General study points: Roughly 82% of IR-seq clonotypes had a single read, yet these held about 3.5% of reads.

The library was built from 400 ng RNA with molecular barcoded adaptors for alpha/delta and beta/gamma chains. TCRdb redid the calling of the reads with MiXCR, one entry per CDR3 protein. The data show about 37,000 distinct CDR3 sequences, 12% seen once. CDR1 MNHNS and CDR2 SASEGT come from the germline V gene. Trimming removed 4 bases from V and 0 bases from J, with 4 bases in between. The CDR3 length is 12 residues. At the time of active disease, bone marrow was collected from every patient. Sequencing was performed on a population of CD138-negative cells sorted from bone marrow. The gene calls are TRBV6-1 and TRBJ2-7, with D uncertain. The receptor was isolated from a donor at least 40 years old with multiple myeloma. CDR3 loop: CASSGHSYEQYF. CDR3 sequence (DNA): TGTGCCAGCAGTGGACACTCCTACGAGCAGTACTTC.